The 12 T cell receptor beta chains below were found in one sample sequenced in a study of T cell responses to AZD1222 COVID-19 vaccine. Generated by immunoSEQ multiplex PCR, the TCRdb table keeps only in-frame clones and is missing some. The sample has some 130,000 clones; roughly 90% are singletons. Material: peripheral blood, obtained on day 0 of AZD1222 vaccination. These receptor sequences come from an adult in good health.

This chain uses TRBV18 with TRBJ2-3, with a weak D call TRBD2 (6 bases). V was pared by 0 bases and J by 0 bases, with 16 bases between. The CDR3 covers 18 residues. Germline CDR1 reads KGHSH; CDR2 reads LQKENI. The CDR3 is CASSPPKSAGPSTDTQYF. Written as DNA, the CDR3 is TGTGCCAGCTCACCACCGAAGTCGGCGGGGCCGAGCACAGATACGCAGTATTTT.

The chain couples TRBV27 to TRBJ1-2; possible D gene TRBD1, 6 bases. Germline CDR1 reads MNHEY; CDR2 reads SMNVEV (reference sequence). This CDR3 comprises 13 residues. The V end lost 10 bases, the J end lost 5 bases, and 17 bases lay between the germline ends. The DNA of the CDR3 is TGTGCCACCCGACGGAGGGGGAATTATGGCTACACCTTC. Translated: CATRRRGNYGYTF.

CDR3 in DNA: TGTGCCAGCAGCCCAAGCGACAGGAAGGAGGATGGCTACACCTTC. The encoded protein is CASSPSDRKEDGYTF. J is TRBJ1-2 and V is TRBV9; TRBD1 is a possible D gene (6 bases). The germline V gene has CDR1 SGDLS and CDR2 YYNGEE. V was trimmed by 4 bases and J by 6 bases, leaving 19 bases between them. The CDR3 length is 15 residues.

About this clone: The junction departs from germline at one end; a sequencing error may be responsible. This rearrangement joins TRBV4-3 to TRBJ1-4, with D tentatively TRBD1 (5 bases). This CDR3 is built from 16 residues. Looked up from germline, CDR1 is LGHNA and CDR2 is YSLEER. CDR3 protein: CASRQDPGRTGEKLFF. In nucleotides, the CDR3 is TGCGCCAGCAGACAAGACCCGGGACGCACGGGTGAAAAACTGTTTTTT.

The chain uses TRBV7-9 and TRBJ2-2; tentatively, D is TRBD1 (5 bases). Trimming cost V 5 bases and J 0 bases, with 13 bases left between them. This CDR3 region has 16 residues. Germline values: CDR1 SEHNR, CDR2 FQNEAQ (reference sequence). CDR3: CASSQPDRSNTGELFF. The CDR3 DNA reads TGTGCCAGCAGCCAGCCAGACAGATCGAACACCGGGGAGCTGTTTTTT.

The CDR3 DNA reads TGTGCCAGCTCCGGCCGACAGAGCAGCAGCTCCTACGAGCAGTACTTC. Protein product: CASSGRQSSSSYEQYF. The chain employs TRBV11-2 and TRBJ2-7; a weak D match, TRBD1 (5 bases). There are 16 residues in the CDR3. Between the trimmed V and J ends, which lost 8 bases and 0 bases, there was a span of 20 bases. The germline gives CDR1 SGHAT, CDR2 FQNNGV.

This rearrangement joins TRBV6-5 to TRBJ1-2; possibly TRBD1 for D (6 bases). The CDR3 is made up of 14 amino acids. Trimming left V 0 bases short and J 6 bases short, with 11 bases between. Per germline, CDR1 MNHEY and CDR2 SVGAGI. The CDR3 here is CASSYSPGQHGYTF. The CDR3 DNA is TGTGCCAGCAGTTACTCCCCTGGACAGCATGGCTACACCTTC.

The genes are TRBV7-6 and TRBJ1-1, with TRBD1 identical over 7 bases. Looked up from germline, CDR1 is SGHVS and CDR2 is FNYEAQ. This CDR3 region has 15 residues. Trimming took 5 bases from V and 6 from J; bases not matched to a gene: 12. In nucleotides, the CDR3 is TGTGCCAGCAGCCCAGGACAGGCAGTTGGGGCTGAAGCTTTCTTT. Translation: CASSPGQAVGAEAFF.

The chain joins TRBV4-3 to TRBJ1-2; D perhaps matches TRBD1 (5 bases). Trimming took 0 bases from V and 4 from J, leaving 15 bases between them. The CDR3 covers 16 residues. Per germline, CDR1 LGHNA and CDR2 YSLEER. The CDR3 nucleotides are TGCGCCAGCAGCCAAGATCTCGGGGGGGACGGCTATGGCTACACCTTC. Residues: CASSQDLGGDGYGYTF.

This chain uses TRBV19 with TRBJ1-5, with TRBD1 identical over 7 bases. The CDR3 runs to 13 residues. V lost 6 bases to trimming and J lost 7 bases; unmatched junction nucleotides: 6. Germline lookup yields CDR1 LNHDA and CDR2 SQIVND (reference sequence). CDR3 nucleotide sequence: TGTGCCAGTAGCCATGACAGGGACCAGCCCCAGCATTTT. It is translated as CASSHDRDQPQHF.

The V gene is TRBV5-1, the J gene TRBJ1-1; 8 bases map to TRBD1. Germline V lookup: CDR1 SGHRS, CDR2 YFSETQ. V lost 2 bases and J lost 5; bases outside the gene matches: 14. The CDR3 is 17 amino acids. CDR3 coding DNA: TGCGCCAGCAGCTTCCTTACCAGGGGGCTAGGGAAGACTGAAGCTTTCTTT. It yields the protein CASSFLTRGLGKTEAFF.

This clone was seen just once. The chain couples TRBV10-1 to TRBJ2-7, with D possibly TRBD2 on 5 matching bases. Trimming pared 7 bases from V and 0 bases from J, leaving 13 bases between. CDR3 length: 14 residues. The V gene's germline CDR1 is WNHNN and CDR2 SYGVQD (reference sequence). Here the CDR3 reads CASNRDLNSYEQYF. The CDR3 DNA reads as TGCGCCAGCAACCGGGATCTAAACTCCTACGAGCAGTACTTC.